In this sample, the clone carrying this T cell receptor (beta chain) turned up once. This sample was taken from a study of cytomegalovirus exposure and HLA in healthy donors. Data came from immunoSEQ multiplex PCR; TCRdb stores just in-frame clones and leaves some out. The top ten hold 4.5% to 6% of the sample, which has under 250,000 clones, 75% to 90% seen once. The germline CDR1 and CDR2 sequences are MNHEY and SMNVEV (reference sequence). V lost 5 bases and J lost 1, with 9 bases in between. This CDR3 comprises 14 residues. Sequences were obtained from PBMCs. The chain recombines TRBV27 with TRBJ2-1, with D possibly matching TRBD1 (6 bases). The clonotype comes from a woman aged 18-29 years in good health and CMV-seronegative. CDR3 protein: CASSPQGSYNEQFF. The CDR3 DNA reads as TGTGCCAGCAGTCCACAGGGTTCCTACAATGAGCAGTTCTTC.